The T cell receptor (beta chain) under discussion was sequenced for a study of cytomegalovirus exposure and HLA in healthy donors. V shed 4 bases and J shed 3 bases, with 11 bases lying between them. Germline CDR1 MGHDK, CDR2 SYGVNS. The CDR3 contains 14 residues. PCR involved 60 Vbeta and 13 Jbeta primers. The data were produced by immunoSEQ multiplex PCR, yet TCRdb's version contains in-frame clones alone and is incomplete. The top ten hold approximately 2.3% of the sample, which has about 140,000 clones, roughly 75% seen once. Study-level findings and limits: TRBV6-2, TRBV6-3 and some other V segments were excluded as indistinguishable.

For this clone: Its antigen is as yet unknown.

The sequenced sample was PBMCs. The rearrangement joins TRBV25-1 to TRBJ2-3; D is perhaps TRBD2 (6 bases). The sequence was obtained from a man aged 25-45 years in good health and CMV-seronegative. The CDR3 loop is CASSATGVTDTQYF. DNA for the CDR3: TGTGCCAGCAGTGCCACGGGAGTTACAGATACGCAGTATTTT.